These T cell receptor beta chains were read from a single sample in a study of blood T cells in healthy people across ages. TCRdb redid the calling of the 5' RACE reads with MiXCR, one entry per CDR3 protein. The data show 1.2 million to 1.5 million distinct CDR3 sequences, with 35% to 45% seen just once and roughly 7.9% held by the top ten. What was sequenced was blood. All receptors come from a woman aged 18-29 years in good health. The conserved cysteine and the conserved F or W are not part of the CDR3 here. Not all rows give a size; the values are once, few, many and, for expanded clones, a class.

abundance | v_gene | CDR3aa
NA | TRBV7-8 | ASSLSAVLGGQVYEQY
once | TRBV7-2 | ASSLVAGLAGSEQF
once | TRBV6-5 | ASSGDWGNYGYT
NA | TRBV28 | ASSFPLGVEQY
few | TRBV10-2 | ASSGSQRGNEQF
NA | TRBV21-1 | ASIKNRDEQY
few | TRBV3-1 | ASSHGAGSYEQY
NA | TRBV3-1 | ASSQDTATYNEQF
NA | TRBV4-1 | ASSQEIGRASSYEQY
NA | TRBV7-8 | ASSIGLGLAGTQY
NA | TRBV15 | ATSRGQGKNEQY
NA | TRBV5-1 | ASSFREFSMNTEAF
few | TRBV7-8 | ASTKVAGMRDGYT
NA | TRBV20-1 | SARSKSYNEQF
NA | TRBV6-5 | ASSYGSSPTDTQY
once | TRBV21-1 | ASSEPGLATSYEQY
few | TRBV10-3 | AISASGGHLKNIQY
NA | TRBV6-1 | ASRGDSSYEQF
few | TRBV29-1 | SVERAGVPNEQF
few | TRBV12-3/TRBV12-4 | ASSPGRLAGGNEQF
few | TRBV6-5 | ASSDKDSHEQY
few | TRBV11-2 | ASSLDSSGRASF
NA | TRBV21-1 | ASSKSPRAGDRDTQY
NA | TRBV20-1 | SAEIMSSGEQETQY
few | TRBV20-1 | SAREPSGAGEQF